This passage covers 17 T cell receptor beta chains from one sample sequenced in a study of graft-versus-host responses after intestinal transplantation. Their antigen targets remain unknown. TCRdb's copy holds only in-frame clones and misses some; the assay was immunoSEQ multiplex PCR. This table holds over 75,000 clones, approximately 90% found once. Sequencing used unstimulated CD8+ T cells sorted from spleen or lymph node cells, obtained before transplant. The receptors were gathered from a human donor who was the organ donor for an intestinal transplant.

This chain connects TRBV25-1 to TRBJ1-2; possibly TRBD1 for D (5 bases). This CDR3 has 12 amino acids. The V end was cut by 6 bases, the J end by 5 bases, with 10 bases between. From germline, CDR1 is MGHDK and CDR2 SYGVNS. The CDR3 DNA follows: TGTGCCAGCAGGGGGCCCGTGTATGGCTACACCTTC. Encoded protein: CASRGPVYGYTF.

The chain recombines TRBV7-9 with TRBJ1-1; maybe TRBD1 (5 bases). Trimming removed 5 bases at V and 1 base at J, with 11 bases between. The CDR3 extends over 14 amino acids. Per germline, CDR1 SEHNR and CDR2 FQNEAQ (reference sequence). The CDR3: CASSQGHTNTEAFF. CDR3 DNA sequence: TGTGCCAGCAGCCAAGGACATACGAACACTGAAGCTTTCTTT.

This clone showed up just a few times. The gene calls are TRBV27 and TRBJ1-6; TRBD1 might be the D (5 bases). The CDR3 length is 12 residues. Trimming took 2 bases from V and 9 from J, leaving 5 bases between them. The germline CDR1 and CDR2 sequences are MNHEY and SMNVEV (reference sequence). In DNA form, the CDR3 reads TGTGCCAGCAGTTTAGGGGCTTCACCCCTCCACTTT. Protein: CASSLGASPLHF.

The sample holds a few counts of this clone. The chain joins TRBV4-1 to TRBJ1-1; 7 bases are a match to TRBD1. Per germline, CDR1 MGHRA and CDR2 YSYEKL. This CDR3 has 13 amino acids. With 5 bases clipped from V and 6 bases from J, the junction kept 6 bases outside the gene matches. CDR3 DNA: TGCGCCAGCAGCACAGGGGAGACAGCTGAAGCTTTCTTT. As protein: CASSTGETAEAFF.

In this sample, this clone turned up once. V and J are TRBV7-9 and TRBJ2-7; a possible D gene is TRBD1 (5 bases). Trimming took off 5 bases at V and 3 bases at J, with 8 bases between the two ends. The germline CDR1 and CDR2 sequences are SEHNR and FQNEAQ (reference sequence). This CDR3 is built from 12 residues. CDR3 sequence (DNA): TGTGCCAGCAGCGACCAGGGCTACGAGCAGTACTTC. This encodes CASSDQGYEQYF.

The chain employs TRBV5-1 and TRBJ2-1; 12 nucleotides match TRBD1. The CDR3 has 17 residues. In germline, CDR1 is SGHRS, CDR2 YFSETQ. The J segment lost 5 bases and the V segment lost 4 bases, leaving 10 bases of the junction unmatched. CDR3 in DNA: TGCGCCAGCAGCCCCGGGACAGGGGGCATGACGGACAATGAGCAGTTCTTC. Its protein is CASSPGTGGMTDNEQFF. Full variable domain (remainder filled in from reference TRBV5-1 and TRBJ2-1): KAGVTQTPRYLIKTRGQQVTLSCSPISGHRSVSWYQQTPGQGLQFLFEYFSETQRNKGNFPGRFSGRQFSNSRSEMNVSTLELGDSALYLCASSPGTGGMTDNEQFFGPGTRLTVL.

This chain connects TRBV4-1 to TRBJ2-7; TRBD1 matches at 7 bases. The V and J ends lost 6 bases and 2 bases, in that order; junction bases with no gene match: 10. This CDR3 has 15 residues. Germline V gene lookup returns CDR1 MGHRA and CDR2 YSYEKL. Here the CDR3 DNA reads TGCGCCAGCAGGGAGGTGGACGGGACAGCCTACGAGCAGTACTTC. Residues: CASREVDGTAYEQYF.

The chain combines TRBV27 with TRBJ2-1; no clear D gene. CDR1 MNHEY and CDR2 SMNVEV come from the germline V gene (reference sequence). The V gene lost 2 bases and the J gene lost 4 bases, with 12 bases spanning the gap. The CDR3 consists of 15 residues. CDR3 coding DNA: TGTGCCAGCAGTTTAGAGGCGACCCTATACAATGAGCAGTTCTTC. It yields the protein CASSLEATLYNEQFF.

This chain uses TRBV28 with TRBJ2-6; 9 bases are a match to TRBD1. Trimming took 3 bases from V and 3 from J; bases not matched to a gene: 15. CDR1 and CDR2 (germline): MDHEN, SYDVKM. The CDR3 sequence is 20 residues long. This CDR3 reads CASSFLPQGAAALGANVLTF. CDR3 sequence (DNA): TGTGCCAGCAGTTTCCTCCCACAGGGGGCAGCAGCTCTTGGGGCCAACGTCCTGACTTTC. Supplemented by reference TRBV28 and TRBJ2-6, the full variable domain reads DVKVTQSSRYLVKRTGEKVFLECVQDMDHENMFWYRQDPGLGLRLIYFSYDVKMKEKGDIPEGYSVSREKKERFSLILESASTNQTSMYLCASSFLPQGAAALGANVLTFGAGSRLTVL.

CDR3 nucleotides: TGCGCCAGCAGTGAGGCGGGTGTCTACGAGACCCAGTACTTC. Amino acids: CASSEAGVYETQYF. The chain couples TRBV10-2 to TRBJ2-5; maybe TRBD2 (5 bases). Trimming shortened V by 2 bases and J by 5 bases, and 12 bases separated the two germline ends. The CDR3 consists of 14 residues. Per the germline V gene, CDR1 is WSHSY and CDR2 is SAAADI.

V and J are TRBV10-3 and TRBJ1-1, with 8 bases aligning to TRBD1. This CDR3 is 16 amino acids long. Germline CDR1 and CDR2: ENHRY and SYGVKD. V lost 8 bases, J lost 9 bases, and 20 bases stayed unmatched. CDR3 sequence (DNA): TGTGCCATCCGCGACAACCGTCGGACAGGGCAGGAACAAGCTTTCTTT. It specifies CAIRDNRRTGQEQAFF.

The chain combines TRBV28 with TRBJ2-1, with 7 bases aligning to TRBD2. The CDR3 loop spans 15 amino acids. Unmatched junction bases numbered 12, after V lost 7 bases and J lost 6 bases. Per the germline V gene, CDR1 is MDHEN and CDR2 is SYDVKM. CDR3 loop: CASTLLHSSGNEQFF. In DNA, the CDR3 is TGTGCCAGCACCCTCCTACACTCTAGCGGCAATGAGCAGTTCTTC.

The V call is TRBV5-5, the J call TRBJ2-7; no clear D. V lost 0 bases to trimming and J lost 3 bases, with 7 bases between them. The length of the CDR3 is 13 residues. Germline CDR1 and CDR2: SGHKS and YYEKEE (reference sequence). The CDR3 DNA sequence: TGTGCCAGCAGCTTGGACTTAGACTACGAGCAGTACTTC. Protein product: CASSLDLDYEQYF.

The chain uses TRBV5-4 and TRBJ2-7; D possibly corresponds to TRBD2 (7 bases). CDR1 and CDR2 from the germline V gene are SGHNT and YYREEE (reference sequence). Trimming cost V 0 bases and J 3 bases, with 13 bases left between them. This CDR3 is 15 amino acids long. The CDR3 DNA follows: TGTGCCAGCAGCTTGGTTTGGGGGGGGCTCTACGAGCAGTACTTC. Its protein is CASSLVWGGLYEQYF.

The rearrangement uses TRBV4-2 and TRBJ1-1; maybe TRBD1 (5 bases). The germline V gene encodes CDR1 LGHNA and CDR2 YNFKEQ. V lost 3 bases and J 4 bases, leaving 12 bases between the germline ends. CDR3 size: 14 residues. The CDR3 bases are TGTGCCAGCAGCCACGCAGGGTTGGCCACTGAAGCTTTCTTT. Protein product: CASSHAGLATEAFF.

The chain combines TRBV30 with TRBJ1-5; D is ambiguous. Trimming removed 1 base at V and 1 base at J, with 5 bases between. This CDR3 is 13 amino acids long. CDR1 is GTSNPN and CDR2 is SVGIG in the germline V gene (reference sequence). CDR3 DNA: TGTGCCTGGAGTGGAGTCAGCAATCAGCCCCAGCATTTT. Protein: CAWSGVSNQPQHF.

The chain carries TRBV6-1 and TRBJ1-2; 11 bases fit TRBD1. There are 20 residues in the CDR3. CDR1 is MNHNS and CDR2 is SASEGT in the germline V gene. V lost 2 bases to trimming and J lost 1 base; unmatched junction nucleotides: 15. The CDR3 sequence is CASSETFAWRDRGYNYGYTF. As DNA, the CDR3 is TGTGCCAGCAGTGAAACGTTCGCGTGGCGGGACAGGGGGTATAACTATGGCTACACCTTC.